This is a list of T cell receptor beta chains from one sample in a study of T-cell memory formation after mild COVID-19. One entry per CDR3 protein, called by TCRdb with MiXCR from the 5' RACE reads. Of under 600,000 distinct CDR3 sequences detected, about 20% appear once; the ten largest clones hold about 8.2%. Sequences were obtained from PBMCs or a T cell subset sorted from them (not recorded which). The receptors were gathered from an adult woman who had mild COVID-19 (a few samples of this study predate the infection). Cell type and time point are not known. Both conserved end residues are part of each CDR3. D genes are given only for firm matches.

d_gene	j_gene	v_gene	CDR3aa
-	TRBJ1-1	TRBV20-1	CSARALTAFEAFF
TRBD2	TRBJ2-1	TRBV11-1	CASSSGTSGRARSYNEQFF
-	TRBJ1-5	TRBV27	CASSSLTLPSFYRNQPQHF
TRBD2	TRBJ2-7	TRBV4-2	CASSQVLDGRASYEQYF
-	TRBJ2-1	TRBV29-1	CSVEVRSDEQFF
-	TRBJ2-3	TRBV7-9	CASSLALGSSGDTQYF
-	TRBJ2-3	TRBV14	CASSQVPGRLRDTQYF
-	TRBJ1-2	TRBV7-6	CASSPRGNGPVGVYGYTF
TRBD2	TRBJ2-2	TRBV6-2/TRBV6-3	CASRTSLAGELFF
TRBD1	TRBJ1-6	TRBV7-2	CASSWGGQGSSPLHF
TRBD1	TRBJ1-5	TRBV11-2	CASSLGTGTNQPQHF
-	TRBJ2-5	TRBV7-9	CASSLLIPVAEETQYF
TRBD2	TRBJ2-1	TRBV29-1	CSVEPRTSGRANEQFF
-	TRBJ2-7	TRBV12-3/TRBV12-4	CASSPGVLATSYEQYF
-	TRBJ1-1	TRBV12-3/TRBV12-4	CASSLAHGGNTEAFF
-	TRBJ2-5	TRBV24-1	CATSDPDPIWGETQYF
TRBD2	TRBJ2-3	TRBV11-2	CASIPWRGSTDTQYF
-	TRBJ2-2	TRBV4-1	CASSQATGTGELFF
-	TRBJ2-2	TRBV29-1	CSPPRGNTGELFF
-	TRBJ2-2	TRBV14	CASSQDLGNLNGELFF
TRBD1	TRBJ2-1	TRBV20-1	CSAKDRDSYNEQFF
-	TRBJ2-7	TRBV5-1	CASSLAPHGSGQYF
-	TRBJ2-7	TRBV7-9	CASSLGRVGIGDF
TRBD1	TRBJ2-1	TRBV6-2/TRBV6-3	CASSLSPTGVYNEQFF
TRBD1	TRBJ1-5	TRBV15	CATSREGQAHQPQHF
-	TRBJ2-6	TRBV20-1	CSARDNGGSGANVLTF
-	TRBJ2-3	TRBV24-1	CATSDSDVDTQYF
-	TRBJ1-1	TRBV5-1	CASSPEGDGTEAFF
TRBD1	TRBJ2-1	TRBV7-2	CASSTQSGTGIRNEQFF
TRBD2	TRBJ2-2	TRBV7-2	CASSLSSGTTGELFF
-	TRBJ1-1	TRBV5-5	CASSPHPNQGMKNTEAFF
TRBD2	TRBJ2-1	TRBV12-3/TRBV12-4	CASSSGTSRYEQFF
-	TRBJ1-5	TRBV30	CAWSWGSRNQPQHF
-	TRBJ2-7	TRBV6-6	CASSYGGTYYEQYF
TRBD1	TRBJ2-2	TRBV6-5	CASSYLGQAPGELFF
-	TRBJ2-2	TRBV6-5	CASGAGGELFF
-	TRBJ2-3	TRBV5-6	CASSSTRRNTDTQYF
TRBD2	TRBJ2-7	TRBV3-1	CASSQQFRLTSGSYEQYF
-	TRBJ2-1	TRBV5-1	CASSLMSGSHSEQFF
-	TRBJ1-1	TRBV29-1	CSVRGVEWAFF
TRBD2	TRBJ2-3	TRBV5-1	CASSLADGAGGPGTDTQYF
TRBD1	TRBJ1-2	TRBV6-5	CASSYGFRTGGYGYTF
-	TRBJ1-5	TRBV6-6	CASTLGPQPQHF